The 2 T cell receptor beta chains given below trace back to one sample, sequenced in a study of shared clonotypes between healthy human individuals. Only in-frame clones appear in the TCRdb table, and some are missing; sequencing was by immunoSEQ multiplex PCR. The sample includes approximately 510,000 clones, approximately 79% of them seen just once. Sequencing was done on a sample of PBMCs. The source of these receptors is a woman aged 40 to 50 in good health. Some clones in this sample may be carry-over from other donors' samples.

This chain connects TRBV11-2 to TRBJ2-7; D is unresolved. V lost 0 bases to trimming and J lost 3 bases, with 9 bases between them. There are 14 residues in the CDR3. Germline V gene sequence: CDR1 SGHAT, CDR2 FQNNGV. CDR3 coding DNA: TGTGCCAGCAGCTTAGATCTAACAGACTACGAGCAGTACTTC. As protein: CASSLDLTDYEQYF.

The genes are TRBV6-1 and TRBJ2-7, with TRBD2 matching over 7 bases. Germline CDR1 is MNHNS and CDR2 is SASEGT. The junction had 8 bases not matched to a gene; V was cut back by 6 bases and J by 0 bases. The CDR3 has 15 residues. CDR3 coding DNA: TGTGCCAGCAGGGGGAGGGACTGGGACTCCTACGAGCAGTACTTC. Encoded protein: CASRGRDWDSYEQYF.